This T cell receptor (beta chain) is drawn from a study of human T cells and chemical hapten exposure. General study points: TCRs whose frequency exceeded 1 in 1000 remained the same following DPC sensitization.

The CDR3 is made up of 13 amino acids. CDR1 KGHSH and CDR2 LQKENI come from the germline V gene. With 6 bases removed from V and 3 bases from J, the gap between germline ends came to 11 bases. The authors extracted total RNA from unfractionated whole blood. Unique molecular identifiers were attached to individual cDNA molecules during library preparation. Original analysis: Counts of TCRs in each sample centred on a median of 95,638 and extended from around 24,000 to 710,000. MiXCR, run by TCRdb on the reads, gives a single entry per CDR3 protein. In this record, the V and J calls reflect TCRdb's handling and not the investigators' own analysis. Here the sample spans around 120,000 distinct CDR3 sequences, 8.5% being singletons. At least ten counts were recorded for this clonotype. Its target is not known.

The chain joins TRBV18 to TRBJ1-1; D call uncertain. This clonotype was obtained from a human donor in good health. Some clones in this sample may be carry-over from other donors' samples. Sample: whole blood. The CDR3 DNA reads as TGTGCCAGCTCCGTGTCCCAGGACACTGAAGCTTTCTTT. As protein: CASSVSQDTEAFF.